Each of the 16 T cell receptor beta chains below was sequenced from the same sample in a study of T cell clonotyping in hematopoietic cell transplantation. Only in-frame clones appear in the TCRdb table, and some are missing; sequencing was by immunoSEQ multiplex PCR. The table has about 27,000 clones, 90% to 97% seen once; the top ten hold approximately 1.5%. Sequencing input: peripheral blood mononuclear cells. The receptor set was obtained from a middle-aged man in good health. Some clones in this sample may be carry-over from other donors' samples.

This chain uses TRBV30 with TRBJ1-4; D remains ambiguous. Trimming shortened V by 1 base and J by 4 bases, and 13 bases separated the two germline ends. The CDR3 contains 15 residues. In germline, CDR1 is GTSNPN, CDR2 SVGIG (reference sequence). CDR3 nucleotide sequence: TGTGCCTGGAGTGCCTCAACAGATTATAATGAAAAACTGTTTTTT. Protein product: CAWSASTDYNEKLFF.

The J gene is TRBJ2-2, the V gene TRBV27; weak D call: TRBD1 (5 bases). CDR1 is MNHEY and CDR2 is SMNVEV in the germline V gene (reference sequence). V was pared by 3 bases and J by 7 bases, with 9 bases between. The CDR3 totals 13 residues. This CDR3 is CASSLIQGGELFF. The DNA of the CDR3 is TGTGCCAGCAGTTTGATCCAGGGCGGGGAGCTGTTTTTT.

This chain links TRBV27 with TRBJ1-2, with a tentative D call TRBD1 (6 bases). This CDR3 region has 13 residues. With 5 bases removed from V and 10 bases from J, the gap between germline ends came to 17 bases. Germline assignment: CDR1 MNHEY and CDR2 SMNVEV (reference sequence). The CDR3 protein is CASSRNVGGDYTF. The DNA of the CDR3 is TGTGCCAGCAGTCGCAACGTCGGGGGCGACTACACCTTC.

The chain uses TRBV4-3 and TRBJ1-2; the match to TRBD1 covers 7 bases. Germline V gene lookup returns CDR1 LGHNA and CDR2 YSLEER. V dropped 0 bases and J dropped 10; count of bases not matched to a gene: 8. The CDR3 covers 14 residues. CDR3 in DNA: TGCGCCAGCAGCCAAGAAATCGCCGACAGGGACTACACCTTC. As protein: CASSQEIADRDYTF.

V gene TRBV6-5 combines with J gene TRBJ1-3, with TRBD1 as a possible D gene (6 bases). V was shortened by 2 bases and J by 16 bases, with 15 bases between the two germline ends. Germline assignment: CDR1 MNHEY and CDR2 SVGAGI. The CDR3 is 12 amino acids. CDR3 DNA sequence: TGTGCCAGCAGTTACGAACAGGGTAAATGGTATTTT. Translation: CASSYEQGKWYF.

This chain joins TRBV4-3 and TRBJ2-6, with a weak D call TRBD1 (6 bases). V lost 1 base and J 0 bases, leaving 16 bases between the germline ends. There are 19 residues in the CDR3. Looked up from germline, CDR1 is LGHNA and CDR2 is YSLEER. DNA for the CDR3: TGCGCCAGCAGCCAAGTACAGGGCCGGATGGGCTCTGGGGCCAACGTCCTGACTTTC. This gives the protein CASSQVQGRMGSGANVLTF.

This chain joins TRBV5-1 and TRBJ1-4, with TRBD1 identical over 7 bases. Per the germline V gene, CDR1 is SGHRS and CDR2 is YFSETQ. Trimming at V came to 4 bases and at J to 7 bases, leaving 10 bases not matched to a gene. The CDR3 loop spans 15 amino acids. The CDR3 nucleotides read TGCGCCAGCAGCCGAACAGGGGAACCGGGTGAAAAACTGTTTTTT. Translation: CASSRTGEPGEKLFF.

The genes are TRBV4-3 and TRBJ1-6; possible D gene TRBD1, 6 bases. The V end lost 0 bases, the J end lost 5 bases, and 11 bases lay between the germline ends. The CDR3 is 16 residues long. Germline CDR1 reads LGHNA; CDR2 reads YSLEER. Written as DNA, the CDR3 is TGCGCCAGCAGCCAAGAATGGAAGGGGGATAATTCACCCCTCCACTTT. This codes for CASSQEWKGDNSPLHF.

The chain employs TRBV5-8 and TRBJ1-1; a possible D gene is TRBD1 (5 bases). Trimming took off 6 bases at V and 2 bases at J, with 14 bases between the two ends. The germline gives CDR1 SGHTS, CDR2 YDEGEE. CDR3 size: 14 residues. The CDR3 bases are TGTGCCAGCACCCCTCAGGGTCTTAACACTGAAGCTTTCTTT. Translated, it gives CASTPQGLNTEAFF.

The chain recombines TRBV5-6 with TRBJ2-5; the D gene is possibly TRBD2 (5 bases). V shed 2 bases and J shed 5 bases, with 16 bases lying between them. The CDR3 has 15 residues. CDR1 SGHDT and CDR2 YYEEEE come from the germline V gene. CDR3 region: CASSFGLTKVETQYF. In nucleotides, the CDR3 is TGTGCCAGCAGCTTCGGACTCACAAAGGTGGAGACCCAGTACTTC.

V is TRBV5-1 and J is TRBJ1-1; D not resolved. CDR1 and CDR2 (germline): SGHRS, YFSETQ. The CDR3 has 16 amino acids. Trimming took 2 bases from V and 1 from J, leaving 15 bases between them. CDR3 sequence reads: CASSLPHGTKNTEAFF. The CDR3 DNA reads as TGCGCCAGCAGCTTACCCCACGGCACCAAGAACACTGAAGCTTTCTTT.

The chain recombines TRBV5-1 with TRBJ1-4, with TRBD1 identical over 9 bases. CDR3 length: 13 amino acids. V was clipped by 9 bases and J by 5 bases; unmatched bases: 5. Germline CDR1 is SGHRS and CDR2 is YFSETQ. CDR3 amino acids: CATGTGTNEKLFF. CDR3 nucleotide sequence: TGCGCCACCGGGACAGGGACCAATGAAAAACTGTTTTTT.

The chain has TRBV19 and TRBJ1-4; 8 nucleotides match TRBD1. This CDR3 region has 15 residues. V was clipped by 4 bases and J by 5 bases; unmatched bases: 6. Germline loops: CDR1 LNHDA, CDR2 SQIVND (reference sequence). CDR3 sequence: CASSTGTGGNEKLFF. The CDR3 region has the DNA TGTGCCAGTAGTACTGGTACAGGGGGAAATGAAAAACTGTTTTTT.

V gene TRBV30 combines with J gene TRBJ1-6; D is possibly TRBD1 (6 bases). The CDR3 loop spans 15 amino acids. In germline, CDR1 is GTSNPN, CDR2 SVGIG (reference sequence). Trimming took off 0 bases at V and 7 bases at J, with 13 bases between the two ends. The CDR3 loop is CAWSVRGVPNSPLHF. The CDR3, as DNA: TGTGCCTGGAGTGTAAGGGGGGTCCCCAATTCACCCCTCCACTTT.

The count of this clone is one. V usage is TRBV19 and J usage is TRBJ1-1; D is unclear. The germline CDR1 and CDR2 sequences are LNHDA and SQIVND (reference sequence). The length of the CDR3 is 15 residues. The V and J ends lost 5 bases and 1 base respectively, with 14 bases between them. DNA for the CDR3: TGTGCCAGTAGTCCCCGGTTGGGAGAGAACACTGAAGCTTTCTTT. It specifies CASSPRLGENTEAFF.

The chain joins TRBV4-1 to TRBJ1-1; D perhaps matches TRBD1 (5 bases). CDR3 length: 15 amino acids. Between the trimmed V and J ends, which lost 2 bases and 3 bases, there was a span of 13 bases. CDR1 MGHRA and CDR2 YSYEKL come from the germline V gene. The CDR3 region is CASSQRTPLYTEAFF. The CDR3, as DNA: TGCGCCAGCAGCCAAAGGACACCCTTGTACACTGAAGCTTTCTTT.